This T cell receptor beta chain was profiled in a study of siplizumab effects on memory and regulatory T cells. Regarding the study as a whole: Mappable CD4+ clones that were alloreactive averaged about 63% Treg-derived with siplizumab versus 25% to 30% in controls. Unstimulated subset assignment was obtained for only a minor fraction of alloreactive clones.

Assay used: immunoSEQ multiplex PCR; TCRdb lists only in-frame clones, some missing. The sample has about 94,000 clones, roughly 94% seen once; the top ten hold around 0.3%. This CDR3 is 13 amino acids long. Germline CDR1 SEHNR, CDR2 FQNEAQ (reference sequence). V was clipped by 5 bases and J by 11 bases, with 19 bases between them. Concerning this clone itself: What it binds is not known.

The chain is built from TRBV7-9 and TRBJ2-7; D uncertain. The sample taken for sequencing was non-Treg CD4+ T cells sorted from blood. This clonotype was sampled from a human donor in good health. This CDR3 is CASSPPSGLQEYF. CDR3 DNA sequence: TGTGCCAGCAGCCCCCCATCAGGTCTCCAGGAGTACTTC.